The T cell receptor (beta chain) under discussion was sequenced for a study of blood T cells in healthy people across ages. For the second PCR, which ran for about 7 to 11 cycles, a sample-barcoded 5' primer and a J-beta primer mix were used. Each cDNA molecule was tagged by a template-switch adaptor that had 12 random nucleotides. TCRdb fed the 5' RACE reads into MiXCR, producing one record per CDR3 protein. Among approximately 490,000 distinct CDR3 sequences, 24% were seen once, and the ten largest hold 8.7%. The sample was also reused in another study, on T cells of mothers and their children.

Sequencing was done on a sample of blood. The source of this sequence is a boy aged 5-17 years in good health.

CDR3 coding DNA: TGCAGCGTGGACACCGGGGCGACAGATACGCAGTATTTT. This translates into CSVDTGATDTQYF. The chain carries TRBV29-1 and TRBJ2-3; D may be TRBD1 or TRBD2 (5 bases each). Trimming pared 6 bases from V and 3 bases from J, leaving 13 bases between. CDR3 size: 13 residues. Germline CDR1 reads SQVTM; CDR2 reads ANQGSEA.